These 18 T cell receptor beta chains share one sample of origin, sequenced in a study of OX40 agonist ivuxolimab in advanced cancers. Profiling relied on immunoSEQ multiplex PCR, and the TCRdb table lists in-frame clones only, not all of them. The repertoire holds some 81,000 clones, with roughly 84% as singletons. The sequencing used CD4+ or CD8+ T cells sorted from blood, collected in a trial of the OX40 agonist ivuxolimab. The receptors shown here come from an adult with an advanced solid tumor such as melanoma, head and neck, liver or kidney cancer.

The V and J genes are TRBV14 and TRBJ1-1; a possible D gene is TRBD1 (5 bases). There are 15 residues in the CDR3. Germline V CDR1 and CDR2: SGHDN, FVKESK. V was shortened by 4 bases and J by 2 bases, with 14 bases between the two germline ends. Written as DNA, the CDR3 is TGTGCCAGCAGCCCTTCTAGGGGAATTAACACTGAAGCTTTCTTT. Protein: CASSPSRGINTEAFF.

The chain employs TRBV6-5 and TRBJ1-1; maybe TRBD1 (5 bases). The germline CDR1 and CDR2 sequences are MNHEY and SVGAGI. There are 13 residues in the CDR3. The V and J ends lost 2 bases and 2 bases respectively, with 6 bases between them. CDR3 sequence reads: CASSYRTNTEAFF. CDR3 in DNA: TGTGCCAGCAGTTACCGGACAAACACTGAAGCTTTCTTT.

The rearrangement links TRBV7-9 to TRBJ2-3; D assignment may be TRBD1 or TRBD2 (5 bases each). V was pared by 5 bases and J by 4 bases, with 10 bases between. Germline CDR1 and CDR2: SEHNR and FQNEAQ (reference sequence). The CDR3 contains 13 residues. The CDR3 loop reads CASSPRGPDTQYF. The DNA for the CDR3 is TGTGCCAGCAGCCCCCGGGGCCCAGATACGCAGTATTTT.

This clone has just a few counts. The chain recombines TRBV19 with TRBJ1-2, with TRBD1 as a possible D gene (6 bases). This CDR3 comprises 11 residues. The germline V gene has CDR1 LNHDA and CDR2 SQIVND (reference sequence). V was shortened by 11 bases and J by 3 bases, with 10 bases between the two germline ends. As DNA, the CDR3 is TGTGCCGTAAAGGGGGACTATGGCTACACCTTC. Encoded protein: CAVKGDYGYTF.

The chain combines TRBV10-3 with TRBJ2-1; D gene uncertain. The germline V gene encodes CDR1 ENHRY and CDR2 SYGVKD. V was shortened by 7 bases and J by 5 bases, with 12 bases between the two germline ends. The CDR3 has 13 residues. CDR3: CAIKQSEDNEQFF. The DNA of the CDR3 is TGTGCCATCAAACAGAGCGAGGACAATGAGCAGTTCTTC.

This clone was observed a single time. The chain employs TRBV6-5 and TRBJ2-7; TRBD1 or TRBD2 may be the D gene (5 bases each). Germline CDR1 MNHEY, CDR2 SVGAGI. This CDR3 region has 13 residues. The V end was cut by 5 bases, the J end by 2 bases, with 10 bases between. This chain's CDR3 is CASSKGRTYEQYF. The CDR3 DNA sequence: TGTGCCAGCAGTAAGGGACGCACCTACGAGCAGTACTTC.

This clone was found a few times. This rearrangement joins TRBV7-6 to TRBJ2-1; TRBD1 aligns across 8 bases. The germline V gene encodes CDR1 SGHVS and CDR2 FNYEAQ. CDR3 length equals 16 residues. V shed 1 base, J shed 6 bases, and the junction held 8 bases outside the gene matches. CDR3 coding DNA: TGTGCCAGCAGCTTAGAACCCGGACAGGGCTTCAATGAGCAGTTCTTC. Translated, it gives CASSLEPGQGFNEQFF. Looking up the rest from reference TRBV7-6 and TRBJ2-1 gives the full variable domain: GAGVSQSPRYKVTKRGQDVALRCDPISGHVSLYWYRQALGQGPEFLTYFNYEAQQDKSGLPNDRFSAERPEGSISTLTIQRTEQRDSAMYRCASSLEPGQGFNEQFFGPGTRLTVL.

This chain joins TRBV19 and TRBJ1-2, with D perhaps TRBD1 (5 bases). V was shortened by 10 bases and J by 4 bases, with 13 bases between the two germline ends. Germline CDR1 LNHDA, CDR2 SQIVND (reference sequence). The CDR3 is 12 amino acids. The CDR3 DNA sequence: TGTGCCACCTATACAGGAATCTATGGCTACACCTTC. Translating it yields CATYTGIYGYTF.

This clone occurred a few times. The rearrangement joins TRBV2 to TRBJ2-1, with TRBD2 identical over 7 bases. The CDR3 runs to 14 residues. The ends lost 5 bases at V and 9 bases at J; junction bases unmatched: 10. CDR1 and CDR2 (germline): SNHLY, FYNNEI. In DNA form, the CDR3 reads TGTGCCAGCAGTCTCGGTGGGACTACCGTTGAGCAGTTCTTC. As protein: CASSLGGTTVEQFF.

CDR3 sequence: CASSPSGTSTDTQYF. The CDR3 region has the DNA TGCGCCAGCAGCCCCTCCGGGACTAGCACAGATACGCAGTATTTT. This chain joins TRBV5-1 and TRBJ2-3; perhaps TRBD2 as D (6 bases). The CDR3 contains 15 residues. Trimming removed 4 bases at V and 0 bases at J, with 12 bases between. Germline lookup yields CDR1 SGHRS and CDR2 YFSETQ.

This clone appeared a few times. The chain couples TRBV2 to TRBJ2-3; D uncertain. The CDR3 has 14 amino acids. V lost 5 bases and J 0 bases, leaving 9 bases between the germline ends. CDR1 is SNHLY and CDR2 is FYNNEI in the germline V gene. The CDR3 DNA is TGTGCCAGCAGTTCGCGGCATAGCACAGATACGCAGTATTTT. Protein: CASSSRHSTDTQYF.

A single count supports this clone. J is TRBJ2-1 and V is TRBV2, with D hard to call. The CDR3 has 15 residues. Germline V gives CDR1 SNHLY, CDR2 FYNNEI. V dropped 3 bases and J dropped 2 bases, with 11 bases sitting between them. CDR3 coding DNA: TGTGCCAGCAGTGATCGTACGACCACCTACAATGAGCAGTTCTTC. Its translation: CASSDRTTTYNEQFF.

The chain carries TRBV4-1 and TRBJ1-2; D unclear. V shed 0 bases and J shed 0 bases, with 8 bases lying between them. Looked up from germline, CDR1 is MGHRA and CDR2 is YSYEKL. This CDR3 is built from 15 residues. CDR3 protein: CASSQDLATNYGYTF. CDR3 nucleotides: TGCGCCAGCAGCCAAGATCTGGCGACTAACTATGGCTACACCTTC.

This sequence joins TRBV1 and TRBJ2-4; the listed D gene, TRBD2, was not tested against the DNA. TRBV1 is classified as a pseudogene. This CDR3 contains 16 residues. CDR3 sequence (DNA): TGCACCAGCAGCCAAGCAAGCGGGAGTGGTCAGGGCATTCAGTACTTC. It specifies CTSSQASGSGQGIQYF.

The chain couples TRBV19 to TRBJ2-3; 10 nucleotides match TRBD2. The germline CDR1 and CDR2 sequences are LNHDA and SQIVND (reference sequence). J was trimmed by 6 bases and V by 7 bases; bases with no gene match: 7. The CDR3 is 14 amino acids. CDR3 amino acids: CASNSGRAGDTQYF. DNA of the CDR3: TGTGCCAGTAACAGCGGGAGGGCCGGGGATACGCAGTATTTT. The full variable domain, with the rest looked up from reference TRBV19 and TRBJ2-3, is DGGITQSPKYLFRKEGQNVTLSCEQNLNHDAMYWYRQDPGQGLRLIYYSQIVNDFQKGDIAEGYSVSREKKESFPLTVTSAQKNPTAFYLCASNSGRAGDTQYFGPGTRLTVL.

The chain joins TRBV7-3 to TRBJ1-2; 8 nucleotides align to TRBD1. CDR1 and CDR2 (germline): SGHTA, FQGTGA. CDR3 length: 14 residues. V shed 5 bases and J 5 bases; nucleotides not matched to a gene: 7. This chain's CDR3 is CASSPGQGHYGYTF. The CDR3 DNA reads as TGTGCCAGCAGCCCCGGACAGGGACATTATGGCTACACCTTC. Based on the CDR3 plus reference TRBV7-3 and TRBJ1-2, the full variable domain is GAGVSQTPSNKVTEKGKYVELRCDPISGHTALYWYRQSLGQGPEFLIYFQGTGAADDSGLPNDRFFAVRPEGSVSTLKIQRTERGDSAVYLCASSPGQGHYGYTFGSGTRLTVV.

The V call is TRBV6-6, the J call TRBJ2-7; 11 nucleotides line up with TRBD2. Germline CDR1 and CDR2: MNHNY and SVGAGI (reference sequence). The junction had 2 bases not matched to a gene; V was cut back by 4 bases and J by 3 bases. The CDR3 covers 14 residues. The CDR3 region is CASSSTSGGYEQYF. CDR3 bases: TGTGCCAGCAGTTCCACTAGCGGGGGCTACGAGCAGTACTTC.

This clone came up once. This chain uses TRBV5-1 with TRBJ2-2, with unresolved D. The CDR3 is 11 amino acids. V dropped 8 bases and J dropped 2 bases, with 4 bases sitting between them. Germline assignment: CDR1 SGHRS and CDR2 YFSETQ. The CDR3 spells CASSNTGELFF. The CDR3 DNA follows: TGCGCCAGTTCTAACACCGGGGAGCTGTTTTTT.